This TCR beta chain was recovered during a study of Ad26.COV2.S vaccination and SARS-CoV-2 variants. Produced via immunoSEQ multiplex PCR; TCRdb's table is partial and in-frame only. The sample contains around 240,000 clones, around nine tenths of which appear only once. Documented treatment: about 20 received Ad26.COV2.S at low or high dose, single or two shots; roughly five received placebo; per-sample allocation not given. Sampling was performed 63 days after the first vaccine or placebo injection. The germline V gene has CDR1 SNHLY and CDR2 FYNNEI. V shed 6 bases and J shed 7 bases, with 7 bases lying between them. CDR3 length: 12 residues.

Sequenced here: peripheral blood, sampled in a trial of Ad26.COV2.S vaccine versus placebo. V gene TRBV2 combines with J gene TRBJ1-6; no definite D call. The receptor was derived from a person between 18 and 60 years old who received the Ad26.COV2.S COVID-19 vaccine or a placebo. The CDR3 protein is CASRGWNSPLHF. CDR3 DNA: TGTGCCAGCAGGGGATGGAATTCACCCCTCCACTTT.